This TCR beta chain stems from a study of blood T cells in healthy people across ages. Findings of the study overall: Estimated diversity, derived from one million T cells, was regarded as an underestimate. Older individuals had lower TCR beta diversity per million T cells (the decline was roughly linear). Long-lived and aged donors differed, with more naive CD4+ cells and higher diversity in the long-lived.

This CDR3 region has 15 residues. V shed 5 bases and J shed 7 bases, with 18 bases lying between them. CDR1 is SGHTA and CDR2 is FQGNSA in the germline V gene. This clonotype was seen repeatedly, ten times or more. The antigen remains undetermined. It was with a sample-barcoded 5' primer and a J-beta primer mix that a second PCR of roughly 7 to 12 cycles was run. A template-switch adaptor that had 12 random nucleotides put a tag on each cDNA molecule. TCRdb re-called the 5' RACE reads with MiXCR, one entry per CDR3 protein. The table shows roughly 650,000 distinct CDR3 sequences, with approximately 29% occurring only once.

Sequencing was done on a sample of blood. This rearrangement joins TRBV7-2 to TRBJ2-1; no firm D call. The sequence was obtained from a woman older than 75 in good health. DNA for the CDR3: TGTGCCAGCAGCCTTCAAAGGTCCCAAGGGAATGAGCAGTTCTTC. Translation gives CASSLQRSQGNEQFF.